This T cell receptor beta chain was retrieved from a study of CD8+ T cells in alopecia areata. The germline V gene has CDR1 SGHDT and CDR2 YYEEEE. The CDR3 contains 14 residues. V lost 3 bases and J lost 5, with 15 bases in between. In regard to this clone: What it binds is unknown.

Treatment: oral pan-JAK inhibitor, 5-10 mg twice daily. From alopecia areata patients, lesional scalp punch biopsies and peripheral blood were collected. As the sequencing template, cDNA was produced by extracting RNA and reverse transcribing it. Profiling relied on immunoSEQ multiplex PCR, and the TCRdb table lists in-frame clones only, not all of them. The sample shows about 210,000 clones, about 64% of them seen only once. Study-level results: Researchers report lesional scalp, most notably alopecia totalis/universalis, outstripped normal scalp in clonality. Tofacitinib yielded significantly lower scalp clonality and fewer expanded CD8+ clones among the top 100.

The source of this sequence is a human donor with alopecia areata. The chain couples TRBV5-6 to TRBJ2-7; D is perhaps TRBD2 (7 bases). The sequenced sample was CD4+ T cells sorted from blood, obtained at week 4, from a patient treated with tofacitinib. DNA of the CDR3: TGTGCCAGCAGCTGGGGAGGGGGTGTCAACGAGCAGTACTTC. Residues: CASSWGGGVNEQYF.